The rows below give T cell receptor beta chains drawn from one sample of a study of control samples from healthy donors and cancer patients. Repertoires were generated with immunoSEQ multiplex PCR, while TCRdb's copy carries only in-frame clones and drops some. The repertoire holds about 38,000 clones, with more than 70% as singletons. The sample taken for sequencing was PBMCs. The receptors shown here come from a woman aged 55-69 years with lung cancer. CDR3s include the opening cysteine and the closing phenylalanine or tryptophan. Fields, in order: clone size, J gene, D gene, V gene, CDR3 DNA, CDR3 protein. The D gene is left open where the match is weak. For some rows the clone size is stated as once, few or many, or as a class when expanded; others skip it.

.	TRBJ1-1	.	TRBV10-1	TGCGCCAGCAGTTCAACATACACTGAAGCTTTCTTT	CASSSTYTEAFF
.	TRBJ2-1	TRBD2	TRBV9	TGTGCCAGCAGCTCCACGGGGGAGGGCTACAATGAGCAGTTCTTC	CASSSTGEGYNEQFF
.	TRBJ1-2	.	TRBV20-1	TGCAGTGCTAGAGACTATGGCTACACCTTC	CSARDYGYTF
.	TRBJ1-1	.	TRBV5-4	TGTGCCAGCAGCTTTAAGAACACTGAAGCTTTCTTT	CASSFKNTEAFF
.	TRBJ2-3	TRBD2	TRBV5-5	TGTGCCAGCAGTCGTGCCTGGACTAGCGGGAGGGACACAGATACGCAGTATTTT	CASSRAWTSGRDTDTQYF
.	TRBJ2-4	TRBD2	TRBV3-1/TRBV3-2	TGTGCCAGCAGCCAAGAGCCACCCCCGGGACTAGCGGAATCCAAAAACATTCAGTACTTC	CASSQEPPPGLAESKNIQYF
.	TRBJ2-1	TRBD1	TRBV7-9	TGTGCCAGCAGCCAAACCGGGTGGGGACAGGGAGGGAATGAGCAGTTCTTC	CASSQTGWGQGGNEQFF
once	TRBJ1-3	.	TRBV25-1	TGTGCCAGCAGTGATGACTCAGTTACCTCTGGAAACACCATATATTTT	CASSDDSVTSGNTIYF
.	TRBJ2-2	.	TRBV29-1	TGCAGCGTTGATGGACCGTCTAACACCGGGGAGCTGTTTTTT	CSVDGPSNTGELFF
.	TRBJ1-2	.	TRBV11-1	TGTGCCAGCAGTTTTCAAACCACTCATGGCTACACCTTC	CASSFQTTHGYTF
.	TRBJ1-6	.	TRBV2	TGTGCCAGCAGTGCGACAGTAAATAATTCACCCCTCCACTTT	CASSATVNNSPLHF
.	TRBJ2-2	.	TRBV5-5	TGTGCCAGCAGCTTTGGGAACCAGGGAGCCGGGGAGCTGTTTTTT	CASSFGNQGAGELFF
once	TRBJ1-6	TRBD1	TRBV11-2	TGTGCCAGCAGCCTCCGGGGACAGGGCAGGAATTCACCCCTCCACTTT	CASSLRGQGRNSPLHF
.	TRBJ1-4	.	TRBV19	TGTGCCAGTGATACAGGACGGAATGAAAAACTGTTTTTT	CASDTGRNEKLFF
.	TRBJ1-2	.	TRBV5-1	TGCGCCAGCAGCTTGGTAGGGGATGGCTACACCTTC	CASSLVGDGYTF
.	TRBJ2-3	.	TRBV5-1	TGCGCCAGCAGCTTGCCCTCAGGGGGCACAGATACGCAGTATTTT	CASSLPSGGTDTQYF
.	TRBJ1-2	TRBD1	TRBV6-6	TGTGCCAGCAGCTCGTGGACAGGGGGCGACTATGGCTACACCTTC	CASSSWTGGDYGYTF
.	TRBJ1-4	.	TRBV21-1	TGTGCCAGCAGCAAAGTTCCCGGGGAGGGTGATGATGAAAAACTGTTTTTT	CASSKVPGEGDDEKLFF
.	TRBJ2-7	.	TRBV27	TGTGCCAGCTCCTACGATCCTGTCCCGCACGAGCAGTACTTC	CASSYDPVPHEQYF
.	TRBJ1-5	.	TRBV30	TGTGCCTGGAGTGTAGGAGGGCGAGAACAGCCCCAGCATTTT	CAWSVGGREQPQHF
.	TRBJ2-3	TRBD1	TRBV30	TGTGCCTGGAATCAGGGGGACACAGATACGCAGTATTTT	CAWNQGDTDTQYF
.	TRBJ2-6	TRBD1	TRBV6-2/TRBV6-3	TGTGCCAGCAGTTGGCGACAGGGCCGGGCCAACGTCCTGACTTTC	CASSWRQGRANVLTF
.	TRBJ1-6	.	TRBV2	TGTGCCAGCAGCAACCTTTCGGACGGGACACCTTCGTTT	CASSNLSDGTPSF
.	TRBJ2-7	TRBD1	TRBV9	TGTGCCAGCAGCGTTGAAGGGACAGGGACCCACTACGAGCAGTACTTC	CASSVEGTGTHYEQYF
once	TRBJ2-2	.	TRBV7-9	TGTGCCAGCAGCTTATTGGGGGCCGGGGAGCTGTTTTTT	CASSLLGAGELFF
.	TRBJ1-2	.	TRBV19	TGTGCCAGTAGTCGTGATAACTATGGCTACACCTTC	CASSRDNYGYTF
.	TRBJ1-2	.	TRBV13	TGTGCCAGCAGCCCCGGCAGGCCTCCAGGAGGCTACACCTTC	CASSPGRPPGGYTF
.	TRBJ2-3	.	TRBV19	TGTGCCAGTAGTCCATTAGGTGGAGATACGCAGTATTTT	CASSPLGGDTQYF
.	TRBJ1-3	.	TRBV6-5	TGTGCCAGCAGTTACACCCCTGGGGACACCATATATTTT	CASSYTPGDTIYF
.	TRBJ1-3	.	TRBV29-1	TGCAGCGTTGCCGGGACTGCGGAATCGATCTCTGGAAACACCATATATTTT	CSVAGTAESISGNTIYF
.	TRBJ2-7	.	TRBV7-6	TGTGCCAGCAGATCAGGCGGGACAGCCGAGCAGTACTTC	CASRSGGTAEQYF
.	TRBJ1-1	.	TRBV7-3	TGTGCCAGCAGCTTATCCCCCTCCCCCACTGAAGCTTTCTTT	CASSLSPSPTEAFF
.	TRBJ2-6	.	TRBV7-3	TGTGCCAGCAGCTTGGAAGCCTCTGGGGCCAACGTCCTGACTTTC	CASSLEASGANVLTF
.	TRBJ2-3	.	TRBV29-1	TGCAGCGTTGTTCGACTTGGTTCAAATACGCAGTATTTT	CSVVRLGSNTQYF
.	TRBJ1-2	TRBD1	TRBV2	TGTGCCAGCAGTGCGGCAGGGGGGTCTCGTGGCTACACCTTC	CASSAAGGSRGYTF
.	TRBJ1-6	.	TRBV6-5	TGTGCCAGCAGTTATGCCAGTTTCGGTTCACCCCTCCACTTT	CASSYASFGSPLHF
once	TRBJ2-1	.	TRBV11-2	TGTGCCAGCAGCCCCCGGGTAGCGTACAATGAGCAGTTCTTC	CASSPRVAYNEQFF
.	TRBJ1-6	.	TRBV9	TGTGCCAGCAGTGGCGCCGGGTGGGGTAATTCACCCCTCCACTTT	CASSGAGWGNSPLHF
.	TRBJ1-1	.	TRBV18	TGTGCCAGCTCACCAACATTGGATAGGACTGAAGCTTTCTTT	CASSPTLDRTEAFF
few	TRBJ1-1	.	TRBV29-1	TGCAGCGGCCGGACGAACACTGAAGCTTTCTTT	CSGRTNTEAFF
.	TRBJ1-1	TRBD1	TRBV28	TGTGCCAGCAGCTCCTCCGGGACAGGGGGGGGTTGGGCTTTCTTT	CASSSSGTGGGWAFF
once	TRBJ1-1	.	TRBV6-5	TGTGCCGGACGACAGGTCACCCCAAACACTGAAGCTTTCTTT	CAGRQVTPNTEAFF
.	TRBJ2-2	.	TRBV10-1	TGCGCCACCCCTAGAGCCGGGGAGCTGTTTTTT	CATPRAGELFF
.	TRBJ2-7	TRBD2	TRBV9	TGTGCCAGCAGCGTAGGAGGGACTAGCGGGACCTACGAGCAGTACTTC	CASSVGGTSGTYEQYF
.	TRBJ2-7	.	TRBV19	TGTGCCAGTAGTATAGGCGTCAGATCCTACGAGCAGTACTTC	CASSIGVRSYEQYF
.	TRBJ1-1	.	TRBV5-1	TGCGCCAGCAGCTCCTACCAACAGGAGGAGGGGGCTGAAGCTTTCTTT	CASSSYQQEEGAEAFF
.	TRBJ2-5	.	TRBV4-3	TGCGCCGGCAGCCAAGTCGGGCGCGGCCAAGAGACCCAGTACTTC	CAGSQVGRGQETQYF
.	TRBJ2-7	TRBD1	TRBV5-6	TGTGCCAGCAGCCCGGGTACGGGACAGGGCCGCGAGCAGTACTTC	CASSPGTGQGREQYF
.	TRBJ1-1	.	TRBV5-1	TGCGCCAGCAGCTTGGTGGGGACCAACACTGAAGCTTTCTTT	CASSLVGTNTEAFF
.	TRBJ1-2	.	TRBV11-2	TGTGCCAGCAGCTTAGATCAAGGGGCCCTTGGCTACACCTTC	CASSLDQGALGYTF